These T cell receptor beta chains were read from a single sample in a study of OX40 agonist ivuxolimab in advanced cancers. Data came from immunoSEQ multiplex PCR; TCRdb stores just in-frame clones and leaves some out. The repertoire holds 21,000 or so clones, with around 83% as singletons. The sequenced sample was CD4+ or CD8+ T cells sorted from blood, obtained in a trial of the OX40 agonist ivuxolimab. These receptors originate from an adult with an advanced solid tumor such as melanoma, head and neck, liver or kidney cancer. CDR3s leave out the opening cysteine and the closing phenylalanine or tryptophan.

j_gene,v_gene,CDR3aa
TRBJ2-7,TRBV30,AGHSGRDYEQY
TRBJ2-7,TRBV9,ASSQGTRYYEQY
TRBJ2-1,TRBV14,ASSPRVLAAEQF
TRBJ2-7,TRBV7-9,ASSPRRSYEQY
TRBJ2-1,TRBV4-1,ASSQDIPGGRYEQF
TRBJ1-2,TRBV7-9,ASSLGSHGYT
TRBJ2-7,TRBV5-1,ASSFLSDRPYEQY
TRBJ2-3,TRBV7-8,ASRFRTGSTDTQY
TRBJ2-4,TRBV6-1,ASSEERGFQAKNIQY
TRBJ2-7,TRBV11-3,ASSLQNRDEQY
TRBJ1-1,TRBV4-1,ASSQSVNTEAF
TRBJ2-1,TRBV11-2,ASSRGGDSSYNEQF
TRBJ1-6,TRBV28,ASSMTGLGSPLH
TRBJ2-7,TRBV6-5,ASSYTSSGAYEQY
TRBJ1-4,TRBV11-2,ASSANLGTNEKLF
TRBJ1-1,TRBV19,ASGGFTEAF
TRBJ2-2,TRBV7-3,ASSYSLAGVAGELF
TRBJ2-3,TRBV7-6,ASSLAAEDTQY
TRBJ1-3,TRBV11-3,ASSLGSGNTIY
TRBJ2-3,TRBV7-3,ASSLAGGLDTQY
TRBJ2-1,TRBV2,ASSYTSGRALYEQF
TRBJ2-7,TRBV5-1,ASSSRQGAFYEQY
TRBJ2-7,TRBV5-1,ASSLSREGYEQY
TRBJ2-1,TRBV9,ASSGNRDPYNEQF
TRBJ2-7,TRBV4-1,ASSQTGTSGYEQY
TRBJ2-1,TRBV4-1,ASSQQDRGLDEQF
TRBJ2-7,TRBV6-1,ASSLAGGPYEQY
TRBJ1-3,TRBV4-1,ASSQVGGAGNTIY
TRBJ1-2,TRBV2,ASSSNQPTGSPRGSYT